This TCR beta chain was captured by sequencing in a study of long-term antiretroviral therapy in people with HIV. At the survey level, the v3.0 immunoSEQ assay was run. Sequenced by immunoSEQ multiplex PCR; TCRdb stores in-frame clones only, minus some. Of some 15,000 clones in the sample, around nine tenths were seen once. Germline V gives CDR1 SGHNT, CDR2 YYREEE (reference sequence). The length of the CDR3 is 13 residues. V was cut by 4 bases and J by 1 base, with 7 bases left in between. The gene calls are TRBV5-4 and TRBJ2-3, with unresolved D. The source is a man in his fifties with HIV. This specimen consisted of unsorted PBMCs, obtained 6.9 years after starting antiretroviral therapy. The chain's CDR3 is CASSLEGTDTQYF. CDR3 in DNA: TGTGCCAGCAGCCTGGAAGGCACAGATACGCAGTATTTT.